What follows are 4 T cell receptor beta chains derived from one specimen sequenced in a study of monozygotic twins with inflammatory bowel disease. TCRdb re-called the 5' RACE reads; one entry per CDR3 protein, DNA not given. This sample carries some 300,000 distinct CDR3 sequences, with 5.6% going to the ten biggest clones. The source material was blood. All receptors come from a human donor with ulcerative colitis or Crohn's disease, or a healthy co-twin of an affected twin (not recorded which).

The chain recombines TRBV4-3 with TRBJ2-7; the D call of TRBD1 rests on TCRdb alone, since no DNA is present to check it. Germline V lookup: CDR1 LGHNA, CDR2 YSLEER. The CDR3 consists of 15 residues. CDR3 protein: CASSRQSQRGGEQYF.

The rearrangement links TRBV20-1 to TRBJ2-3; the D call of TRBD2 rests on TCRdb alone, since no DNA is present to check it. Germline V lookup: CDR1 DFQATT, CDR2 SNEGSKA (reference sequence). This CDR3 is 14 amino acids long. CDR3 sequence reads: CSAGLAERDNTQYF.

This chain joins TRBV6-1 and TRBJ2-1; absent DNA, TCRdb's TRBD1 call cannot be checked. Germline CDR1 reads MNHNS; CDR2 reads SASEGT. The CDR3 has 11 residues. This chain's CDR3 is CASSVRDEQFF.

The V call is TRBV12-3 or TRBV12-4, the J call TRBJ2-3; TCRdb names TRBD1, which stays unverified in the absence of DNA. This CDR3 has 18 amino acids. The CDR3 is CASSLIIGTGGSADTQYF.